This T cell receptor beta chain was profiled in a study of cytomegalovirus exposure and HLA in healthy donors. Sequenced by immunoSEQ multiplex PCR; TCRdb stores in-frame clones only, minus some. The sample records about 220,000 clones, around 88% being singletons. The ends were cut back, 7 bases at V and 2 bases at J, with 12 bases in the middle. In germline, CDR1 is SGHRS, CDR2 YFSETQ. There are 13 residues in the CDR3. This clonotype originated in a young woman in good health and CMV-seronegative. The sequenced sample consisted of PBMCs. The chain links TRBV5-1 to TRBJ2-5, with D possibly TRBD1 on 5 matching bases. CDR3: CASGNRFQETQYF. CDR3 coding DNA: TGCGCCAGCGGGAACAGGTTTCAAGAGACCCAGTACTTC.